This TCR beta chain was captured by sequencing in a study of tumour-infiltrating T cells in Burkitt lymphoma. The germline gives CDR1 SNHLY, CDR2 FYNNEI. There are 18 residues in the CDR3. Trimming cost V 7 bases and J 0 bases, with 21 bases left between them. The repertoire was sequenced with immunoSEQ multiplex PCR; TCRdb's copy has only in-frame clones and lacks some. Of tens of thousands of clones in the sample, around 32% are singletons; the top ten hold approximately 2.6%. This clone was picked up a small number of times. The clonotype was recovered from a human donor with Burkitt lymphoma. Input material: tumor tissue. The J gene is TRBJ1-4, the V gene TRBV2; D perhaps matches TRBD1 (5 bases). CDR3 protein: CASMKTYGAGSTNEKLFF. DNA for the CDR3: TGTGCCAGCATGAAAACGTACGGGGCAGGATCAACTAATGAAAAACTGTTTTTT.